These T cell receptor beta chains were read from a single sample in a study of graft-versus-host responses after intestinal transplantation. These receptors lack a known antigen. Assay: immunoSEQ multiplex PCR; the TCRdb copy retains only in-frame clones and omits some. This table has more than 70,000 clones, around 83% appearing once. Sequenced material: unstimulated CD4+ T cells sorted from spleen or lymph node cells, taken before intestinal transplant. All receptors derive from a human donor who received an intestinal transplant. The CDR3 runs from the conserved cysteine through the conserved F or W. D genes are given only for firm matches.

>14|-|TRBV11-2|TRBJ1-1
CASSSEGTVTEAFF
TGTGCCAGCAGCTCCGAGGGTACAGTCACTGAAGCTTTCTTT
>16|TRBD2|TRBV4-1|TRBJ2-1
CASSQERRGGYNEQFF
TGCGCCAGCAGCCAAGAACGGCGGGGGGGCTACAATGAGCAGTTCTTC
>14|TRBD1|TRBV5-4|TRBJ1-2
CASSSGQGIRGYTF
TGTGCCAGCAGCTCTGGACAGGGAATCCGTGGCTACACCTTC
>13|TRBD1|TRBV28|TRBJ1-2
CASLDRGNYGYTF
TGTGCCAGCTTGGACAGGGGGAACTATGGCTACACCTTC
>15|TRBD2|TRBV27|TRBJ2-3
CASSFLRGSSSTQYF
TGTGCCAGCAGTTTTCTGCGCGGGAGCAGTAGTACGCAGTATTTT
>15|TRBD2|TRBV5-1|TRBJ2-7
CASSSLAGGPSEQYF
TGCGCCAGCAGCTCCTTAGCGGGGGGGCCGAGCGAGCAGTACTTC
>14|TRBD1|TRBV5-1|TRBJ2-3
CASSPGQGTDTQYF
TGCGCCAGCAGCCCGGGACAGGGTACAGATACGCAGTATTTT
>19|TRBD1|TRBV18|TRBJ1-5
CASSPATHKQGGLNQPQHF
TGTGCCAGCTCACCAGCGACCCATAAACAGGGGGGGTTGAATCAGCCCCAGCATTTT
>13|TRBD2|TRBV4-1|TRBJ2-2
CASSQASGGELFF
TGCGCCAGCAGCCAAGCTAGCGGGGGGGAGCTGTTTTTT
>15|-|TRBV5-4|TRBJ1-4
CASSLPGAKNEKLFF
TGTGCCAGCAGCTTGCCGGGAGCTAAAAATGAAAAACTGTTTTTT
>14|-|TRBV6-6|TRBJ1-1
CASSYGEGVTEAFF
TGTGCCAGCAGTTATGGGGAAGGGGTCACTGAAGCTTTCTTT
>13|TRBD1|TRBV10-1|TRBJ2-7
CASSRGRSYEQYF
TGCGCCAGCTCTAGGGGGCGATCCTACGAGCAGTACTTC
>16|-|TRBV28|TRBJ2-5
CASRADGTIWGETQYF
TGTGCCAGCAGGGCAGATGGGACAATATGGGGAGAGACCCAGTACTTC
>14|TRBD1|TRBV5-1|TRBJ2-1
CASTRDSPENEQFF
TGCGCCAGCACCAGGGACAGCCCCGAGAATGAGCAGTTCTTC
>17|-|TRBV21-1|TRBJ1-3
CASSKRSQRYSGNTIYF
TGTGCCAGCAGCAAACGGTCTCAGAGGTATTCAGGAAACACCATATATTTT
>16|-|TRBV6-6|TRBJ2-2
CASSPQGGPYTGELFF
TGTGCCAGCAGTCCCCAAGGAGGGCCCTACACCGGGGAGCTGTTTTTT
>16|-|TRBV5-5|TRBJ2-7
CASSLAFGIYSYEQYF
TGTGCCAGCAGCTTGGCCTTCGGGATATACTCCTACGAGCAGTACTTC
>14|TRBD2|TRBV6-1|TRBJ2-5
CASNQRGGRETQYF
TGTGCCAGCAACCAGCGGGGGGGCCGGGAGACCCAGTACTTC
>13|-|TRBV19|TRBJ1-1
CASSINGDTEAFF
TGTGCCAGTAGTATAAACGGGGACACTGAAGCTTTCTTT
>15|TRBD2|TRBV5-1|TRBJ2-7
CASSFLAGGPYEQYF
TGCGCCAGCAGCTTTCTAGCGGGGGGCCCCTACGAGCAGTACTTC